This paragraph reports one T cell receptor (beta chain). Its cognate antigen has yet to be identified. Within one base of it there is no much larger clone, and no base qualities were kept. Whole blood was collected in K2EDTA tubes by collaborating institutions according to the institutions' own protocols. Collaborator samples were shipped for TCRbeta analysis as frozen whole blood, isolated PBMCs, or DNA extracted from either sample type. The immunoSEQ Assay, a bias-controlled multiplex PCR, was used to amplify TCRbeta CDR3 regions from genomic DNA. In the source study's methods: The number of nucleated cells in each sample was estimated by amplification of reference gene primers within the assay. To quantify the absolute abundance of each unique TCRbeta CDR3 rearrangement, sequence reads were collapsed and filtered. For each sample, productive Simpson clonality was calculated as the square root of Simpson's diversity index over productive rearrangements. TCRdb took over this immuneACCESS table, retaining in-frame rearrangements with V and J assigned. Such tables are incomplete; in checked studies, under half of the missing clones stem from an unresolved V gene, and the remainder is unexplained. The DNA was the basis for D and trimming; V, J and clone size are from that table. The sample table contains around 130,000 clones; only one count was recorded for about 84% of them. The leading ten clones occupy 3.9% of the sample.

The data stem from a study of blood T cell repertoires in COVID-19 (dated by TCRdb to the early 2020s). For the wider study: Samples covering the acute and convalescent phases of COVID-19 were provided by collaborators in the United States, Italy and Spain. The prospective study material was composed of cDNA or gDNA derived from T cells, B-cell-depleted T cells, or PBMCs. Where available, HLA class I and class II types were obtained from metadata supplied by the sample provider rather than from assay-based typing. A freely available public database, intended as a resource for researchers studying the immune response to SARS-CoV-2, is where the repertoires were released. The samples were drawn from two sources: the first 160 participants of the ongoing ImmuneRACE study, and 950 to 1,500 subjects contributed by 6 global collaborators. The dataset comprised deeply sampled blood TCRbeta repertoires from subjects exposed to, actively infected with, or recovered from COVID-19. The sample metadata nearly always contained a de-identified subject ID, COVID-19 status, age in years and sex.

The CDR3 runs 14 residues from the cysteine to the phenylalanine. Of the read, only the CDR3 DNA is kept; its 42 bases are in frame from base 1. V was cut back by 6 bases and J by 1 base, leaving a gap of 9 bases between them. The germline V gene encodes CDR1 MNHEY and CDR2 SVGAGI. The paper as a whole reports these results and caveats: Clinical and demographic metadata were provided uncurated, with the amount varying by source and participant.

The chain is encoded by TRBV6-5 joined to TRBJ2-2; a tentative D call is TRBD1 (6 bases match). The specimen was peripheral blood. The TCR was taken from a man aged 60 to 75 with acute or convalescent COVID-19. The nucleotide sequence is TGTGCCAGCAGAAGGGGGTGGAACACCGGGGAGCTGTTTTTT. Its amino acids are CASRRGWNTGELFF.